Sequencing of this TCR beta chain was carried out in a study of blood T cell repertoires in COVID-19. Study summary: The samples span acute and convalescent COVID-19 from the United States, Italy and Spain. PBMCs, B-cell-depleted T cells, or T cells provided the cDNA or gDNA that made up the material.

The CDR3 sequence is 14 residues long. The ends were cut back, 1 base at V and 7 bases at J, with 10 bases in the middle. Germline V gene lookup returns CDR1 LGHNA and CDR2 YSLEER. Authors' methods: Reference gene primer amplification gave estimated nucleated cell counts. The assay was immunoSEQ multiplex PCR, and TCRdb's table has in-frame clones only and misses some. The V and J calls and clone size were taken over from that table, and D and trimming were inferred from the DNA. The table has about 310,000 clones, 70% to 90% seen once. The clonotype originates from a woman in her 50s who had recovered from COVID-19. V is TRBV4-3 and J is TRBJ2-2; D is unclear. Specimen: peripheral blood. CDR3 nucleotide sequence: TGCGCCAGCAGCCAAGCTACGGTAGACGGGGAGCTGTTTTTT. As protein: CASSQATVDGELFF.